This T cell receptor beta chain appears in the sequencing data of a study of Graves' ophthalmopathy and Graves' hyperthyroidism. Background on the study: Specimen type is peripheral blood, obtained at initial diagnosis before any treatment.

The germline V gene encodes CDR1 DFQATT and CDR2 SNEGSKA (reference sequence). Trimming pared 0 bases from V and 2 bases from J, leaving 10 bases between. The CDR3 is 14 residues long. Study results and caveats: Among expanded thyroid clonotypes above 0.001 frequency, most also occurred in blood.

Amplification of TCR beta CDR3 regions used RNA transcripts. Second-round multiplex PCR came after a first-round RT-PCR that employed HTBI primers. TCRdb reanalysed the multiplex PCR reads using MiXCR and keeps one entry per CDR3 protein. Of 600,000 to 700,000 distinct CDR3 sequences detected, about 38% appear once; the ten largest clones hold over 2.5%. The sample holds many counts of this clonotype. The antigen is not known. Source material: peripheral blood. The chain uses TRBV20-1 and TRBJ1-2; no clear D gene. The clonotype was recovered from an adult man with Graves' ophthalmopathy. The DNA of the CDR3 is TGCAGTGCTAGAGATTTAACGGCCAACTATGGCTACACCTTC. Translated: CSARDLTANYGYTF.